This TCR beta chain was captured in a study of T cells after somatic rescue of genetic block. V lost 3 bases, J lost 6 bases, and 9 bases lay in between. Germline CDR1 is MNHNS and CDR2 is SASEGT. The CDR3 has 14 residues. Sequencing was performed with immunoSEQ multiplex PCR; in TCRdb, only in-frame clones are kept and a portion is missing. The table has more than 14,000 clones, approximately 76% seen once. Sequenced input: peripheral blood mononuclear cells (PBMCs). This chain uses TRBV6-1 with TRBJ1-6; D gene ambiguous. This receptor was taken from a boy younger than 18. The CDR3 spells CASSDGRFNSPLHF. In nucleotides, the CDR3 is TGTGCCAGCAGTGATGGGCGGTTTAATTCACCCCTCCACTTT.